This entry is about one TCR beta chain. Its antigen is unknown. This sample is part of a study of CD8 T cells in Susac syndrome. RNA in amounts of roughly 0.5 to 1 ug was reverse transcribed with random hexamers. Amplification of TCR beta CDR3 was carried out by immunoSEQ multiplex PCR, which covered 54 Vbeta and 13 Jbeta segments. MiXCR, run by TCRdb on the immunoSEQ multiplex PCR reads, gives a single entry per CDR3 protein. This sample has some 200,000 distinct CDR3 sequences, with 90% to 95% found just once. General study results and limits: The study acknowledged a relatively small number of individuals in its TCR sequencing and HLA analysis.

In blood CD8+ and CD4+ T cells, TCR beta underwent sequencing. TEMRA cells were FACS-enriched, with CD8+ and CD4+ T cells isolated negatively. This CDR3 comprises 15 residues. Losses at the gene ends were 3 bases for V and 5 bases for J; bases not matched to a gene: 4. Germline values: CDR1 LGHDT, CDR2 YNNKEL (reference sequence). The rearrangement uses TRBV3-1 and TRBJ2-3; 11 bases are a match to TRBD2. This clonotype was sampled from a human donor with Susac syndrome. The sample comprised CD4+ T cells from PBMCs. For the CDR3, the DNA is TGTGCCAGCAGCCAGTCTAGCGGGAGGAAAGATACGCAGTATTTT. Translating gives CASSQSSGRKDTQYF.